The clone carrying this T cell receptor (beta chain) came up a few times. Every sample gave at least 5 micrograms of total RNA when it was extracted. Sample-barcoded 5' priming and a J-beta primer mix drove a second PCR of roughly 6 to 12 cycles. Via MiXCR, TCRdb re-called the 5' RACE reads, giving one row per CDR3 protein. The sample holds around 1.5 million distinct CDR3 sequences, approximately 60% seen once. The CDR3 spans 14 residues. The germline gives CDR1 MNHEY, CDR2 SMNVEV (reference sequence). This sample was included in a study of blood T cells in healthy people across ages. The sequence derives from a man younger than 35 in good health. The chain is built from TRBV27 and TRBJ2-4; tentatively, D is TRBD2 (5 bases). Judging by the DNA end, TRBJ2-7 fits better; the J call may be wrong. What was sequenced was blood. CDR3 loop: CASSLSLSGVEQYF. The CDR3 DNA reads TGTGCCAGCAGTTTATCCTTATCCGGGGTCGAGCAGTACTTC.